Listed here is a single T cell receptor beta chain. The sample comes from a study of T cell changes during pregnancy in multiple sclerosis. Sequencing was performed with immunoSEQ multiplex PCR; in TCRdb, only in-frame clones are kept and a portion is missing. The table has tens of thousands of clones, 75% to 95% seen once. Specimen: CD4+ T cells from peripheral blood mononuclear cells, collected in the third trimester of pregnancy. The sequence was obtained from a female donor in good health, enrolled as a control in a pregnancy study.

As DNA, the CDR3 is TGTGCCAGTAGTATACAGGGGGTTAACACTGAAGCTTTCTTT. Encoded protein: CASSIQGVNTEAFF. The chain carries TRBV19 and TRBJ1-1, with 7 bases fitting TRBD1. CDR1 and CDR2 from the germline V gene are LNHDA and SQIVND (reference sequence). V was pared by 2 bases and J by 2 bases, with 2 bases of the junction left unmatched. The CDR3 is made up of 14 amino acids.